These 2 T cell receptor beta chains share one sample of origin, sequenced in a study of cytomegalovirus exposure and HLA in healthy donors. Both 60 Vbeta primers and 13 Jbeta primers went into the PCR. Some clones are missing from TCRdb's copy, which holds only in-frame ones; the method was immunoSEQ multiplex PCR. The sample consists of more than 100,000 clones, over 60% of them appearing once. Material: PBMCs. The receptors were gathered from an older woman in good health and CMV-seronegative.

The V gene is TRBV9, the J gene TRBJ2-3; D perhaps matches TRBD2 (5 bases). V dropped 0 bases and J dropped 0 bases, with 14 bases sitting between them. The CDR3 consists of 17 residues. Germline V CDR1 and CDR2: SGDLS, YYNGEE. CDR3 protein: CASSVVLDLTSTDTQYF. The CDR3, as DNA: TGTGCCAGCAGCGTAGTTCTGGACTTGACGAGCACAGATACGCAGTATTTT.

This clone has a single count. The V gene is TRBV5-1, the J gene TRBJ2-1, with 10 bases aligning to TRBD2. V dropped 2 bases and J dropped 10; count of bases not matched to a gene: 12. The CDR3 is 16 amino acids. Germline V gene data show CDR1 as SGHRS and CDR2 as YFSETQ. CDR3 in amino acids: CASSFQTSGISLEQFF. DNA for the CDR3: TGCGCCAGCAGCTTTCAAACTAGCGGGATTTCGTTAGAGCAGTTCTTC. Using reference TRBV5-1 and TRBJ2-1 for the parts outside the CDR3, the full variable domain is KAGVTQTPRYLIKTRGQQVTLSCSPISGHRSVSWYQQTPGQGLQFLFEYFSETQRNKGNFPGRFSGRQFSNSRSEMNVSTLELGDSALYLCASSFQTSGISLEQFFGPGTRLTVL.